Shown below are 3 T cell receptor beta chains from a single sample sequenced in a study of blood T cell repertoires in COVID-19. Clones were sequenced by immunoSEQ multiplex PCR, and TCRdb holds only the in-frame ones, with some missing. The table shows 300,000 to 400,000 clones, with 89% occurring only once. Source material: peripheral blood. These receptors all come from a woman aged 25 to 45 with COVID-19, enrolled during active disease.

The gene calls are TRBV7-2 and TRBJ2-5; 7 bases align to TRBD1. The CDR3 consists of 14 residues. J was trimmed by 5 bases and V by 2 bases; bases with no gene match: 5. The germline V gene encodes CDR1 SGHTA and CDR2 FQGNSA. The CDR3, as DNA: TGTGCCAGCAGCTTACTGGGGACAGACGAGACCCAGTACTTC. It translates to CASSLLGTDETQYF. The variable domain in full, completed from reference TRBV7-2 and TRBJ2-5, reads GAGVSQSPSNKVTEKGKDVELRCDPISGHTALYWYRQSLGQGLEFLIYFQGNSAPDKSGLPSDRFSAERTGGSVSTLTIQRTQQEDSAVYLCASSLLGTDETQYFGPGTRLLVL.

The chain recombines TRBV3-1 (or the pseudogene TRBV3-2) with TRBJ2-5, with a possible D match to TRBD1 (6 bases). The germline gives CDR1 LGHDT, CDR2 YNNKEL (reference sequence). This CDR3 region has 14 residues. V lost 4 bases and J 5 bases, leaving 14 bases between the germline ends. CDR3 in DNA: TGTGCCAGCAGCCTCCTGGACAGCGTGGAGACCCAGTACTTC. Its protein is CASSLLDSVETQYF.

The chain has TRBV7-6 and TRBJ1-2; 12 positions agree with TRBD1. Germline CDR1 is SGHVS and CDR2 is FNYEAQ. This CDR3 contains 15 residues. J was trimmed by 8 bases and V by 1 base; bases with no gene match: 5. The CDR3 region has the DNA TGTGCCAGCAGCTTAGGGGGACAGGGGGCGATAGGCTACACCTTC. Residues: CASSLGGQGAIGYTF. The variable domain in full, with the rest retrieved from reference TRBV7-6 and TRBJ1-2, is GAGVSQSPRYKVTKRGQDVALRCDPISGHVSLYWYRQALGQGPEFLTYFNYEAQQDKSGLPNDRFSAERPEGSISTLTIQRTEQRDSAMYRCASSLGGQGAIGYTFGSGTRLTVV.